The present entry profiles one TCR beta chain with its context. The antigen is unknown. Method: immunoSEQ multiplex PCR; TCRdb's copy keeps in-frame clones and lacks some. The table has 90,000 to 110,000 clones, approximately 90% seen once. These data are taken from a study of cytomegalovirus exposure and HLA in healthy donors. Study background: According to later analysis, the same platform produced the 120 or so validation and several hundred first-cohort repertoires. Study-level findings and limits: The tendency of first-cohort TCR clusters to co-occur in the roughly 130 validation repertoires was the finding of a later analysis. The study designated about 160 TCR beta chains cytomegalovirus-associated.

Separate from the roughly 700-subject first cohort, the roughly 120-subject validation cohort was the one that the donors belonged to. The CDR3 is 15 residues long. CDR1 LGHNA and CDR2 YNFKEQ come from the germline V gene. V shed 4 bases and J 2 bases; nucleotides not matched to a gene: 6. The chain is built from TRBV4-2 and TRBJ2-7, with 9 bases identical to TRBD1. Sequencing was carried out using PBMCs. The TCR sequence derives from a woman aged 18-29 years in good health and CMV-seropositive. CDR3 sequence (DNA): TGTGCCAGCAGCCGCCGGGACAGGGAGACCTACGAGCAGTACTTC. Residues: CASSRRDRETYEQYF.